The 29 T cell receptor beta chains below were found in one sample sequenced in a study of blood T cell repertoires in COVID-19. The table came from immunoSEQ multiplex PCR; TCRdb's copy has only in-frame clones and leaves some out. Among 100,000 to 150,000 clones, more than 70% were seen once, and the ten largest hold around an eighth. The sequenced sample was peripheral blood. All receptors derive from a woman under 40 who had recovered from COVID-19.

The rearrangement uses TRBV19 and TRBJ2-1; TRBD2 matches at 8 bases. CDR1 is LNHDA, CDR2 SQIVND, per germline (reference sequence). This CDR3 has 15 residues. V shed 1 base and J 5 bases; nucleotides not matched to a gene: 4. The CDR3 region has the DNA TGTGCCAGTAGTATAGGCCTAGCGGGCCACAATGAGCAGTTCTTC. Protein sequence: CASSIGLAGHNEQFF.

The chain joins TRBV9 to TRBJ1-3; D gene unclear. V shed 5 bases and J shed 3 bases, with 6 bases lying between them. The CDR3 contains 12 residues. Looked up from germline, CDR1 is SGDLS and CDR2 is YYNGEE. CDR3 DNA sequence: TGTGCCAGCAGTGGGAGTGGAAACACCATATATTTT. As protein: CASSGSGNTIYF.

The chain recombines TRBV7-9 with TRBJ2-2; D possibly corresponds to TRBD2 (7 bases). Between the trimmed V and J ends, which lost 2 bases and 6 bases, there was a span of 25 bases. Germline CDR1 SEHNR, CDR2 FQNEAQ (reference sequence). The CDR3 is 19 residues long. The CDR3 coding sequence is TGTGCCAGCAGCTTAAGTACAGTTCACGGCGGGAGACAGGCCGGGGAGCTGTTTTTT. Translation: CASSLSTVHGGRQAGELFF.

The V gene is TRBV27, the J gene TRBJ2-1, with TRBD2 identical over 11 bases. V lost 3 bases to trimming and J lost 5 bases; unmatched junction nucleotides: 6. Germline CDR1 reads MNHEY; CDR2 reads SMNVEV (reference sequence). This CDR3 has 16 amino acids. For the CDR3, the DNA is TGTGCCAGCAGTTTTTTTAGCGGGAGGGCCCACAATGAGCAGTTCTTC. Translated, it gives CASSFFSGRAHNEQFF.

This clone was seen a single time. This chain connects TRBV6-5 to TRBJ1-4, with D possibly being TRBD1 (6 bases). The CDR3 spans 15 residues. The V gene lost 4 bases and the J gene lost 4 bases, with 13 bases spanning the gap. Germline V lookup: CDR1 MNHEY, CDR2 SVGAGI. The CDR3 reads CASSFQGRDNEKLFF. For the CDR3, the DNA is TGTGCCAGCAGTTTCCAGGGGAGGGATAATGAAAAACTGTTTTTT.

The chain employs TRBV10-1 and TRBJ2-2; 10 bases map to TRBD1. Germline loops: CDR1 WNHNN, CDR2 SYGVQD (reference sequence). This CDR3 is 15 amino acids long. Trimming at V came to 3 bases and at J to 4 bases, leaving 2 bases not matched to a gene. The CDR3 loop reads CASSDRDRGTGELFF. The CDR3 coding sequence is TGCGCCAGCAGTGACCGGGACAGGGGCACCGGGGAGCTGTTTTTT.

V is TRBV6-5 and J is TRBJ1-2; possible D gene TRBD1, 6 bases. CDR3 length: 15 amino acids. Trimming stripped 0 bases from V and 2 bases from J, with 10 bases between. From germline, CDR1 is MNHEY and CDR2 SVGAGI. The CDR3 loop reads CASSYSGTNNYGYTF. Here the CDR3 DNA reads TGTGCCAGCAGTTACTCCGGGACAAACAACTATGGCTACACCTTC.

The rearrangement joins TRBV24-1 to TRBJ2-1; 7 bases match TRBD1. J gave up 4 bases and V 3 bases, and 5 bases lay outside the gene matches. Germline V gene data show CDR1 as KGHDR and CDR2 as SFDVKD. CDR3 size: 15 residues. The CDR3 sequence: CATSDTGAVYNEQFF. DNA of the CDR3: TGTGCCACCAGTGATACAGGGGCGGTTTACAATGAGCAGTTCTTC.

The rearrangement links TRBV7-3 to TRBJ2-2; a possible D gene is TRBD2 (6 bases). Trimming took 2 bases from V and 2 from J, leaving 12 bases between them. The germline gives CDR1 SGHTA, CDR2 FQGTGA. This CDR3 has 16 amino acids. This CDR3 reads CASSLWGESNTGELFF. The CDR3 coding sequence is TGTGCCAGCAGCTTATGGGGGGAAAGCAACACCGGGGAGCTGTTTTTT.

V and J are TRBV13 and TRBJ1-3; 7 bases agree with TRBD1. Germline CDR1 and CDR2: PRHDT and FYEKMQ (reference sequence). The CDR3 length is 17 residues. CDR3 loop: CPRTCQQGGSSGNTIYF. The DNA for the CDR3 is TGTCCCCGGACGTGCCAGCAGGGGGGTTCGTCTGGAAACACCATATATTTT.

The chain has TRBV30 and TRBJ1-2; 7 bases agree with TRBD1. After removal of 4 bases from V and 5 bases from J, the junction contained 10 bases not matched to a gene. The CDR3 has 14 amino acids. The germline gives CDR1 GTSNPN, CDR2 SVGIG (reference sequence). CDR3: CAWIGPGTAYGYTF. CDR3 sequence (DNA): TGTGCCTGGATTGGCCCCGGGACAGCTTATGGCTACACCTTC.

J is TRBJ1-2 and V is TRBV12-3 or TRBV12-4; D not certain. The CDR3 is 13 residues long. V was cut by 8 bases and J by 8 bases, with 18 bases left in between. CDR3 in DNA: TGTGCCAGCTCTCCTGAGGGAGGTGAAGGCTACACCTTC. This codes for CASSPEGGEGYTF.

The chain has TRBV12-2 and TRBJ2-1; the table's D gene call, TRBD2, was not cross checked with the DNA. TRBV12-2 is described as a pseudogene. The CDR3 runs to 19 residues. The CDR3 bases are TGTGCAAGTCGCTCCCTAGAGGGGGAACCGGGACTAGGGGTCAATGAGCAGTTCTTC. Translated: CASRSLEGEPGLGVNEQFF.

The DNA for the CDR3 is TGTGCCAGCAGCTTCCCAGGGGGAGGTCAGCCCCAGCATTTT. It is translated as CASSFPGGGQPQHF. The chain employs TRBV7-2 and TRBJ1-5, with TRBD1 matching 7 bases. The CDR3 has 14 amino acids. The germline CDR1 and CDR2 sequences are SGHTA and FQGNSA. V lost 3 bases and J lost 6; bases outside the gene matches: 5.

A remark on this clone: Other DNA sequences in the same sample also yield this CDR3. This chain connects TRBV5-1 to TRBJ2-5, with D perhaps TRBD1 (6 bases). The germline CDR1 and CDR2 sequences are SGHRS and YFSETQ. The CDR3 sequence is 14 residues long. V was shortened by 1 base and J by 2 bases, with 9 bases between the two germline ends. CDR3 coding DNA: TGCGCCAGCAGCTTGTCGACAGGTCAAGAGACCCAGTACTTC. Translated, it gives CASSLSTGQETQYF.

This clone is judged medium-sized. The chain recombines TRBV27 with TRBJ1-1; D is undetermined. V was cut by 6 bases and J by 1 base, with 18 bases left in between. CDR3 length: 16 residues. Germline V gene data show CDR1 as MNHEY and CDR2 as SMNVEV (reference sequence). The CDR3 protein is CASRRLEATSNTEAFF. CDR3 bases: TGTGCCAGCAGGCGGCTCGAAGCGACCTCGAACACTGAAGCTTTCTTT.

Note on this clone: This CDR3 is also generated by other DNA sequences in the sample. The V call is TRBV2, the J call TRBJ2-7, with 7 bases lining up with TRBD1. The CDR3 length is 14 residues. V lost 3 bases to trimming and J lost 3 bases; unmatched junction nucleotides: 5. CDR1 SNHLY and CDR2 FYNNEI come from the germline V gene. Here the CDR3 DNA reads TGTGCCAGCAGTGAGCAGGGGGTTCTCTACGAGCAGTACTTC. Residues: CASSEQGVLYEQYF.

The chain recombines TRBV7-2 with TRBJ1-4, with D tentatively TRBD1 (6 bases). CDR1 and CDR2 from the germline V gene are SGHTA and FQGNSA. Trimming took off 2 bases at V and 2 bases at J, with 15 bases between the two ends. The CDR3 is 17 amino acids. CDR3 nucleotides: TGTGCCAGCAGCTTAATGATCAGGGGCTACACTAATGAAAAACTGTTTTTT. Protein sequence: CASSLMIRGYTNEKLFF.

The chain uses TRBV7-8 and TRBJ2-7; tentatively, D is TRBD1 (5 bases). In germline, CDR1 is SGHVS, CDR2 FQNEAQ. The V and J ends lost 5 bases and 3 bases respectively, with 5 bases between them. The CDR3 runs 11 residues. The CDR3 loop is CASSDSYEQYF. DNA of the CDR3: TGTGCCAGCAGCGACAGCTACGAGCAGTACTTC.

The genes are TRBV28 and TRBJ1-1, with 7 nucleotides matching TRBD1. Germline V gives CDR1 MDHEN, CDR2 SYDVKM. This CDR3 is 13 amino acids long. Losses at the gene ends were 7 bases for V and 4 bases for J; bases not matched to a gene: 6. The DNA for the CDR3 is TGTGCCAGCAATATCAGGGGGAGCACTGAAGCTTTCTTT. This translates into CASNIRGSTEAFF.

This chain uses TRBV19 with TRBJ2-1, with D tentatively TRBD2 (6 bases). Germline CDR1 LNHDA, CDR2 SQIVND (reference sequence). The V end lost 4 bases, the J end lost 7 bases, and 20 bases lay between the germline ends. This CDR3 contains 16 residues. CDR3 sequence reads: CASSTRNRDGRNEQFF. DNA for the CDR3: TGTGCCAGTAGTACGAGAAACCGGGACGGGAGAAATGAGCAGTTCTTC.

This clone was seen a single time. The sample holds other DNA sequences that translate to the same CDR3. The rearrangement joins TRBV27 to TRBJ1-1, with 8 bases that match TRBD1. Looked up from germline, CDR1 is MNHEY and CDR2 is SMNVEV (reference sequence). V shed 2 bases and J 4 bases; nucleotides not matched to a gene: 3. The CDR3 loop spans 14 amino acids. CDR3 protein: CASSLGQGSTEAFF. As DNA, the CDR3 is TGTGCCAGCAGTTTAGGACAGGGATCCACTGAAGCTTTCTTT.

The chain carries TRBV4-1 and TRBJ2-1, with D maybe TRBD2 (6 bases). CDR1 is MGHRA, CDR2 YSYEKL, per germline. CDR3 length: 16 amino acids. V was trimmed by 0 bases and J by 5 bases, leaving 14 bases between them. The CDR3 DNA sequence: TGCGCCAGCAGCCAAGACTCATTCGGGGGTAACAATGAGCAGTTCTTC. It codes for CASSQDSFGGNNEQFF.

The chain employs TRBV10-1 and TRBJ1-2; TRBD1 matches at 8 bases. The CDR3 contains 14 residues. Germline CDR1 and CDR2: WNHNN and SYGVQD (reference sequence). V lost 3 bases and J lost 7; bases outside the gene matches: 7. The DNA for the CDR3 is TGCGCCAGCAGTGATGGCAGGGGGCAGAGTGGCTACACCTTC. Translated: CASSDGRGQSGYTF.

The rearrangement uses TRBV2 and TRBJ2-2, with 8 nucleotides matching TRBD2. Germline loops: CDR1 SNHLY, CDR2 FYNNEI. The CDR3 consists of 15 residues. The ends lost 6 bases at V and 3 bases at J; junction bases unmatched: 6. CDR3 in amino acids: CASRKSGSDTGELFF. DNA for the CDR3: TGTGCCAGCAGGAAAAGCGGGAGTGACACCGGGGAGCTGTTTTTT.

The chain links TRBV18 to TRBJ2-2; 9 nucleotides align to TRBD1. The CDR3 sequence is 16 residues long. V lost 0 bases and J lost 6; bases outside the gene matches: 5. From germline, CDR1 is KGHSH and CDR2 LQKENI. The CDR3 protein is CASSPPGTGFAGELFF. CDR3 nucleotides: TGTGCCAGCTCACCACCCGGGACAGGGTTCGCCGGGGAGCTGTTTTTT.

The CDR3 DNA sequence: TGTGCCAGCAGCCCAGGGTTCAGCGGGGGGGCCAAGACCCAGTACTTC. Amino acids: CASSPGFSGGAKTQYF. The V gene is TRBV5-4, the J gene TRBJ2-5, with 10 bases aligning to TRBD2. The CDR3 extends over 16 amino acids. Germline V CDR1 and CDR2: SGHNT, YYREEE (reference sequence). The J segment lost 6 bases and the V segment lost 4 bases, leaving 12 bases of the junction unmatched.

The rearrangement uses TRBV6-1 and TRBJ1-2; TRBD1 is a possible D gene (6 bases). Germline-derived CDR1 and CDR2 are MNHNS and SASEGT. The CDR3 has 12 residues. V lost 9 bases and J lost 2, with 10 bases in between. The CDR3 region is CASQDRNYGYTF. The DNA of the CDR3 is TGTGCCAGTCAAGACAGGAACTATGGCTACACCTTC.

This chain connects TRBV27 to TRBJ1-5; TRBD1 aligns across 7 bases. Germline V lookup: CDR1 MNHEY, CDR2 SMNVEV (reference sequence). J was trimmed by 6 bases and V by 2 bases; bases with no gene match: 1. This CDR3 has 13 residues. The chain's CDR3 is CASSLAGGQPQHF. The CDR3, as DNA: TGTGCCAGCAGTTTAGCAGGGGGTCAGCCCCAGCATTTT.